The text below deals with one TCR beta chain. V shed 2 bases, J shed 7 bases, and the junction held 7 bases outside the gene matches. Germline CDR1 is KGHSH and CDR2 is LQKENI. The CDR3 contains 15 residues. Data came from immunoSEQ multiplex PCR; TCRdb stores just in-frame clones and leaves some out. The sample includes some 180,000 clones, roughly 79% of them seen just once. This sample stems from a study of blood T cell repertoires in COVID-19. Sequenced input: peripheral blood. The sequence was collected from a woman aged 40 to 49 with COVID-19, enrolled during active disease. The chain links TRBV18 to TRBJ2-1; 8 bases are shared with TRBD1. CDR3 protein: CASSPDPGQANEQFF. In DNA, the CDR3 is TGTGCCAGCTCACCAGATCCGGGACAGGCAAATGAGCAGTTCTTC.